Below, 20 T cell receptor beta chains from the same sample are listed, as sequenced in a study of T cells after yellow fever vaccination. MiXCR, run by TCRdb on the 5' RACE reads, gives a single entry per CDR3 protein. The table has about 400,000 distinct CDR3 sequences, 11% seen once. The sequencing used PBMCs, collected on the day of the first yellow fever vaccination. These TCRs come from a man younger than 35 who received the YFV17D yellow fever vaccine.

This clonotype was recorded once. The chain couples TRBV2 to TRBJ2-7; TRBD2 aligns across 14 bases. CDR3 length: 13 amino acids. The V segment lost 6 bases and the J segment 9 bases; nucleotides outside the gene matches: 4. Germline loops: CDR1 SNHLY, CDR2 FYNNEI. CDR3 region: CASRMGLAGAQYV. The CDR3 DNA sequence: TGTGCCAGCAGGATGGGACTAGCGGGGGCGCAGTACGTC.

This clonotype was seen ten or more times. This rearrangement joins TRBV30 to TRBJ1-2, with TRBD1 as a possible D gene (5 bases). CDR1 GTSNPN and CDR2 SVGIG come from the germline V gene (reference sequence). The ends were cut back, 8 bases at V and 1 base at J, with 11 bases in the middle. There are 12 residues in the CDR3. CDR3 region: CAHPRVNYGYTF. The CDR3 coding sequence is TGTGCCCACCCCAGGGTTAACTATGGCTACACCTTC.

The V gene is TRBV6-2 or TRBV6-3, the J gene TRBJ1-1; no firm D call. Deletions cut 6 bases from V and 1 base from J, with 9 bases between. CDR3 length equals 13 residues. Germline V gene sequence: CDR1 MNHEY, CDR2 SVGEGT. CDR3 residues: CASRRSGNTEAFF. The CDR3 bases are TGTGCCAGCAGACGATCAGGGAACACTGAAGCTTTCTTT.

The V call is TRBV12-3 or TRBV12-4, the J call TRBJ2-5; 8 bases match TRBD1. The trim removed 6 bases at V and 8 bases at J, leaving 5 bases unmatched. The CDR3 has 12 amino acids. This CDR3 reads CASSPDRGTQYF. The CDR3 DNA follows: TGTGCCAGCAGCCCCGACAGGGGTACCCAGTACTTC.

The rearrangement joins TRBV10-3 to TRBJ2-1; D is perhaps TRBD1 (6 bases). Germline CDR1 reads ENHRY; CDR2 reads SYGVKD. The CDR3 is 14 amino acids. Trimming took off 0 bases at V and 10 bases at J, with 13 bases between the two ends. The CDR3 bases are TGTGCCATCAGTGAGTCCAAAGTCGGGACAGAGCAGTTCTTC. This codes for CAISESKVGTEQFF.

In its sample, this clonotype was seen a few times. This chain links TRBV20-1 with TRBJ2-1; 8 nucleotides agree with TRBD1. V lost 6 bases and J lost 5; bases outside the gene matches: 9. Germline CDR1 and CDR2: DFQATT and SNEGSKA (reference sequence). The CDR3 extends over 14 amino acids. CDR3 sequence reads: CSALAGTGDNEQFF. CDR3 nucleotides: TGCAGTGCCCTTGCGGGGACAGGAGACAATGAGCAGTTCTTC.

This clonotype was seen a handful of times. V and J are TRBV15 and TRBJ2-7; a possible D gene is TRBD1 (6 bases). Trimming pared 0 bases from V and 3 bases from J, leaving 12 bases between. CDR1 is LNHNV, CDR2 YYDKDF, per germline (reference sequence). This CDR3 has 15 residues. CDR3 DNA sequence: TGTGCCACCAGCAGAGATCAGGGGAGAGGCTACGAGCAGTACTTC. Translation gives CATSRDQGRGYEQYF.

This clonotype has a count of ten or more. The chain recombines TRBV29-1 with TRBJ2-1; perhaps TRBD1 as D (6 bases). The germline gives CDR1 SQVTM, CDR2 ANQGSEA. Trimming stripped 6 bases from V and 0 bases from J, with 15 bases between. This CDR3 comprises 15 residues. In DNA, the CDR3 is TGCAGCGTCCATACAGGGAAGAGCTCCTACAATGAGCAGTTCTTC. Its protein product is CSVHTGKSSYNEQFF.

The table lists this clonotype with a few counts. The gene calls are TRBV5-6 and TRBJ2-2; unclear D gene. CDR3 length: 12 residues. The ends were cut back, 6 bases at V and 6 bases at J, with 9 bases in the middle. From germline, CDR1 is SGHDT and CDR2 YYEEEE. In nucleotides, the CDR3 is TGTGCCAGCAACCTCGGGCCCGGGGAGCTGTTTTTT. Translating it yields CASNLGPGELFF.

This clonotype was detected only a few times. This chain joins TRBV5-1 and TRBJ2-3, with 11 bases lining up with TRBD2. This CDR3 region has 14 residues. CDR1 is SGHRS, CDR2 YFSETQ, per germline. V shed 9 bases and J 5 bases; nucleotides not matched to a gene: 8. CDR3 coding DNA: TGCGCCACCGGTAGCGGGGGGGTAATAGATACGCAGTATTTT. It specifies CATGSGGVIDTQYF.

V is TRBV7-9 and J is TRBJ1-1; TRBD1 matches 8 bases. Germline V lookup: CDR1 SEHNR, CDR2 FQNEAQ (reference sequence). The CDR3 spans 15 residues. V trimming: 5 bases; J trimming: 4 bases; junction bases outside the gene matches: 9. The CDR3 reads CASSLGQGETTEAFF. Here the CDR3 DNA reads TGTGCCAGCAGCCTTGGACAGGGTGAGACCACTGAAGCTTTCTTT.

In this sample, this clonotype turned up many times. The chain recombines TRBV7-2 with TRBJ1-1, with D maybe TRBD1 (6 bases). The CDR3 is 13 residues long. Trimming cost V 1 base and J 7 bases, with 10 bases left between them. Germline V lookup: CDR1 SGHTA, CDR2 FQGNSA. Here the CDR3 DNA reads TGTGCCAGCAGCTTAGGTACAGGGTATGAAGCTTTCTTT. This gives the protein CASSLGTGYEAFF. Supplemented by reference TRBV7-2 and TRBJ1-1, the full variable domain reads GAGVSQSPSNKVTEKGKDVELRCDPISGHTALYWYRQSLGQGLEFLIYFQGNSAPDKSGLPSDRFSAERTGGSVSTLTIQRTQQEDSAVYLCASSLGTGYEAFFGQGTRLTVV.

The CDR3 protein is CASSLRLAVTGELFF. CDR3 in DNA: TGTGCCAGCAGTTTAAGGCTAGCGGTGACCGGGGAGCTGTTTTTT. J is TRBJ2-2 and V is TRBV12-3 or TRBV12-4, with 7 bases aligning to TRBD2. The CDR3 is made up of 15 amino acids. The V gene end was trimmed by 2 bases and the J gene end by 5 bases; junction bases not matched to a gene: 5.

The chain couples TRBV5-1 to TRBJ2-3; either TRBD1 or TRBD2 may supply D (5 bases each). V lost 0 bases, J lost 1 base, and 12 bases lay in between. This CDR3 region has 16 residues. Germline assignment: CDR1 SGHRS and CDR2 YFSETQ. CDR3 sequence: CASSLGVRDRTDTQYF. The CDR3 nucleotides read TGCGCCAGCAGCTTGGGGGTCCGGGACCGCACAGATACGCAGTATTTT.

V and J are TRBV16 and TRBJ2-7, with a tentative D call TRBD1 (6 bases). Trimming took off 2 bases at V and 7 bases at J, with 15 bases between the two ends. The CDR3 loop spans 14 amino acids. Germline V gene sequence: CDR1 KGHSY, CDR2 FQNENV. The CDR3 here is CASSQNRDIGEQYF. The CDR3 region has the DNA TGTGCCAGCAGCCAAAATCGGGACATTGGGGAGCAGTACTTC.

The genes are TRBV7-2 and TRBJ2-5; possibly TRBD2 for D (6 bases). Trimming removed 1 base from V and 5 bases from J, with 14 bases in between. Germline V gene sequence: CDR1 SGHTA, CDR2 FQGNSA. The CDR3 is 15 residues long. This chain's CDR3 is CASSLDSAGRETQYF. DNA for the CDR3: TGTGCCAGCAGCTTAGATTCTGCGGGGCGGGAGACCCAGTACTTC.

The chain joins TRBV6-5 to TRBJ1-1; D gene ambiguous. Germline V lookup: CDR1 MNHEY, CDR2 SVGAGI. There are 15 residues in the CDR3. Trimming stripped 0 bases from V and 5 bases from J, with 13 bases between. The DNA for the CDR3 is TGTGCCAGCAGTTACTCGTCGACTCCAAGAACTGAAGCTTTCTTT. Amino acids: CASSYSSTPRTEAFF.

This clonotype was observed a few times. This sequence joins TRBV2 and TRBJ2-7, with D possibly being TRBD2 (6 bases). The CDR3 length is 17 residues. From germline, CDR1 is SNHLY and CDR2 FYNNEI. V was trimmed by 6 bases and J by 2 bases, leaving 23 bases between them. The DNA of the CDR3 is TGTGCCAGCAGCCGGGACTCTCAGAAGCCCTATACCTACGAGCAGTACGTC. Protein product: CASSRDSQKPYTYEQYV.

This clonotype has more than one count but fewer than ten. The V and J genes are TRBV25-1 and TRBJ2-2; D uncertain. V lost 4 bases, J lost 4 bases, and 13 bases lay in between. The CDR3 runs to 15 residues. Germline loops: CDR1 MGHDK, CDR2 SYGVNS. The CDR3 DNA follows: TGTGCCAGCAGTGCCTCCCGGTATCCCACCGGGGAGCTGTTTTTT. Amino acid sequence: CASSASRYPTGELFF.

The V call is TRBV23-1, the J call TRBJ2-1, with 10 bases fitting TRBD1. TRBV23-1 is filed as an ORF, its function uncertain. The CDR3 consists of 17 residues. Trimming removed 4 bases from V and 6 bases from J; junction bases left unmatched: 12. The CDR3 DNA reads TGCGCCAGCAGTCCGACCCACGGGACAGGGGATGGCAATGAGCAGTTCTTC. Translated, it gives CASSPTHGTGDGNEQFF.